This TCR beta chain was observed in a study of T-cell reconstitution after alpha-beta-depleted transplantation in children. Study-level findings and limits: Reportedly, only several hundred clones from non-depleted graft cells drove alpha-beta T-cell counts at about two months.

The CDR3 runs to 14 residues. The ends lost 7 bases at V and 8 bases at J; junction bases unmatched: 6. In germline, CDR1 is SGHTA, CDR2 FQGNSA. With regard to this clonotype: Antigen unknown.

The TCRbeta library incorporated unique molecular identifiers. From the PCR reads, TCRdb called clonotypes with MiXCR, one entry per CDR3 protein. This table holds around 450,000 distinct CDR3 sequences, more than 9% found once. The sample in question was PBMCs, obtained before TCRalphabeta/CD19-depleted stem cell transplant. V is TRBV7-2 and J is TRBJ2-1; 12 positions agree with TRBD2. The sequence was collected from a child aged 2 to 10 with inherited bone marrow failure, due to receive a stem cell transplant. The CDR3 DNA reads TGTGCCAGCACCCTAGCGGGAGGGTATGATGAGCAGTTCTTC. Its protein product is CASTLAGGYDEQFF.